Below, one T cell receptor beta chain is given with its context. V lost 11 bases and J 6 bases, leaving 17 bases between the germline ends. CDR1 and CDR2 from the germline V gene are MNHNY and SVGAGI (reference sequence). The CDR3 has 12 residues. Clones were read by immunoSEQ multiplex PCR, and TCRdb kept only the in-frame ones, dropping some. Of 1,100,000 or so clones listed, around three quarters are singletons. This record comes from a study of shared clonotypes between healthy human individuals. The genes are TRBV6-6 and TRBJ2-7; possibly TRBD2 for D (5 bases). This clonotype was sampled from a man younger than 35 in good health. Some clones in this sample may be carry-over from other donors' samples. Sample: memory CD4+ T cells from PBMCs. The subset is: CD45RA-negative fraction. CDR3 protein: CAATAGKGEQYF. CDR3 in DNA: TGTGCCGCAACGGCCGGGAAAGGCGAGCAGTACTTC.